The next 30 T cell receptor beta chains were all read from a single sample in a study of T cells after yellow fever vaccination. TCRdb re-analysed the 5' RACE reads in MiXCR, keeping a single row per CDR3 protein. The sample holds about 320,000 distinct CDR3 sequences, 4% to 5.5% seen once. This specimen consisted of PBMCs, obtained 15 days after the yellow fever booster vaccination. These receptors originate from a man aged 18-30 years who received the YFV17D yellow fever vaccine.

The rearrangement links TRBV30 to TRBJ2-1; the D call may be TRBD1 or TRBD2 (6 bases each). This CDR3 has 16 residues. Germline assignment: CDR1 GTSNPN and CDR2 SVGIG (reference sequence). The V end lost 0 bases, the J end lost 5 bases, and 17 bases lay between the germline ends. Written as DNA, the CDR3 is TGTGCCTGGAGTGTCCTGGGGGCAGGGGAGGACAATGAGCAGTTCTTC. Translation: CAWSVLGAGEDNEQFF.

This clonotype appeared many times. The CDR3 loop reads CSVEGVMRGSGETDTQYF. CDR3 bases: TGCAGCGTTGAAGGAGTCATGAGAGGGAGCGGGGAGACAGATACGCAGTATTTT. The chain links TRBV29-1 to TRBJ2-3, with 7 bases that match TRBD2. This CDR3 region has 18 residues. The ends lost 1 base at V and 3 bases at J; junction bases unmatched: 16. CDR1 and CDR2 from the germline V gene are SQVTM and ANQGSEA.

This clonotype has only a few counts. V and J are TRBV7-9 and TRBJ1-1; no firm D call. The CDR3 length is 14 residues. Deletions cut 5 bases from V and 3 bases from J, with 13 bases between. Germline CDR1 is SEHNR and CDR2 is FQNEAQ (reference sequence). The CDR3 sequence: CASSPLILDTEAFF. CDR3 in DNA: TGTGCCAGCAGCCCGTTGATTCTGGACACTGAAGCTTTCTTT. The whole variable domain, filled in from reference TRBV7-9 and TRBJ1-1, reads DTGVSQNPRHKITKRGQNVTFRCDPISEHNRLYWYRQTLGQGPEFLTYFQNEAQLEKSRLLSDRFSAERPKGSFSTLEIQRTEQGDSAMYLCASSPLILDTEAFFGQGTRLTVV.

This clonotype was seen a handful of times. This chain links TRBV29-1 with TRBJ2-1, with a tentative D call TRBD1 (6 bases). Trimming took 6 bases from V and 8 from J, leaving 17 bases between them. The CDR3 is 13 amino acids. Germline V gene data show CDR1 as SQVTM and CDR2 as ANQGSEA. Here the CDR3 DNA reads TGCAGCGTAGAGTTTGGACAGCGCTATGAGCAGTTCTTC. Translation: CSVEFGQRYEQFF.

The chain couples TRBV3-2 to TRBJ2-7; the tabulated D call, TRBD2, remains unverified against the DNA. TRBV3-2 is labeled a pseudogene. The CDR3 is 17 amino acids. The CDR3 is CASSQAVLRTSGREQYV. The CDR3 region has the DNA TGTGCCAGCAGCCAAGCCGTGCTCAGGACTAGCGGGCGCGAGCAGTACGTC.

The chain employs TRBV27 and TRBJ2-7; tentative D call: TRBD2 (6 bases). CDR3 length equals 14 residues. Deletions cut 4 bases from V and 0 bases from J, with 10 bases between. The germline V gene encodes CDR1 MNHEY and CDR2 SMNVEV (reference sequence). CDR3 nucleotides: TGTGCCAGCAGTTCGGACGGGAGCTCCTACGAGCAGTACTTC. Its translation is CASSSDGSSYEQYF.

This clonotype occurred many times. The chain combines TRBV20-1 with TRBJ2-1; unclear D gene. Between the trimmed V and J ends, which lost 3 bases and 9 bases, there was a span of 12 bases. The CDR3 runs 12 residues. CDR1 is DFQATT and CDR2 is SNEGSKA in the germline V gene (reference sequence). The chain's CDR3 is CSASPRNGEQFF. The DNA of the CDR3 is TGCAGTGCTAGTCCTCGCAACGGTGAGCAGTTCTTC.

V is TRBV3-1 and J is TRBJ2-1; TRBD2 aligns across 8 bases. Germline V gene data show CDR1 as LGHDT and CDR2 as YNNKEL (reference sequence). J gave up 4 bases and V 0 bases, and 23 bases lay outside the gene matches. The CDR3 contains 22 residues. The CDR3 bases are TGTGCCAGCAGCCAAGACCCCCAGGGAGAAGGAGGGTGGCGGGGGGCGTACAATGAGCAGTTCTTC. Protein: CASSQDPQGEGGWRGAYNEQFF.

Ten or more counts support this clonotype. The V call is TRBV6-2 or TRBV6-3, the J call TRBJ2-7; 9 nucleotides align to TRBD1. After removal of 4 bases from V and 1 base from J, the junction contained 5 bases not matched to a gene. The CDR3 extends over 15 amino acids. The V gene's germline CDR1 is MNHEY and CDR2 SVGEGT. CDR3 in DNA: TGTGCCAGCAGTTGGCCGGGACAGGGATCCTACGAGCAGTACGTC. As protein: CASSWPGQGSYEQYV.

This chain uses TRBV7-2 with TRBJ1-2, with TRBD1 as a possible D gene (5 bases). This CDR3 comprises 16 residues. Trimming stripped 0 bases from V and 4 bases from J, with 15 bases between. Per germline, CDR1 SGHTA and CDR2 FQGNSA. The CDR3 protein is CASSLAHSPGGYGYTF. CDR3 coding DNA: TGTGCCAGCAGCTTAGCGCATTCTCCCGGGGGCTATGGCTACACCTTC.

This clonotype was seen repeatedly, ten times or more. This chain links TRBV7-3 with TRBJ2-3, with 9 bases fitting TRBD2. The CDR3 extends over 15 amino acids. The V gene end was trimmed by 1 base and the J gene end by 9 bases; junction bases not matched to a gene: 8. The germline V gene has CDR1 SGHTA and CDR2 FQGTGA. CDR3 coding DNA: TGTGCCAGCAGCTTAAGCGGGGGGGCGAGGTACACGCAGTATTTT. It codes for CASSLSGGARYTQYF.

The rearrangement uses TRBV7-2 and TRBJ2-5, with D perhaps assigned TRBD1 or TRBD2 (6 bases each). CDR3 length: 14 amino acids. V lost 2 bases to trimming and J lost 3 bases, with 10 bases between them. Germline V lookup: CDR1 SGHTA, CDR2 FQGNSA. The CDR3 DNA is TGTGCCAGCAGCTTAATCGGGGGCAAAGAGACCCAGTACTTC. Translation gives CASSLIGGKETQYF. Full variable domain (missing parts from reference TRBV7-2 and TRBJ2-5): GAGVSQSPSNKVTEKGKDVELRCDPISGHTALYWYRQSLGQGLEFLIYFQGNSAPDKSGLPSDRFSAERTGGSVSTLTIQRTQQEDSAVYLCASSLIGGKETQYFGPGTRLLVL.

V gene TRBV2 combines with J gene TRBJ2-1; tentatively, D is TRBD1 (6 bases). V gave up 8 bases and J gave up 2 bases, with 16 bases separating them. Germline CDR1 is SNHLY and CDR2 is FYNNEI. The CDR3 is made up of 15 amino acids. The CDR3 region has the DNA TGTGCCAGCGGGACCTCAGGGGCCCCCTACAATGAGCAGTTCTTC. Its protein is CASGTSGAPYNEQFF.

This clonotype has a count of ten or more. The chain carries TRBV7-2 and TRBJ1-1, with unresolved D. V was trimmed by 3 bases and J by 5 bases, leaving 10 bases between them. This CDR3 region has 13 residues. Germline-derived CDR1 and CDR2 are SGHTA and FQGNSA. CDR3 nucleotide sequence: TGTGCCAGCAGCTTCAGTACGACGACTGAAGCTTTCTTT. Protein: CASSFSTTTEAFF.

This clonotype occurred a few times. V is TRBV6-6 and J is TRBJ2-1; 15 bases match TRBD2. Unmatched junction bases numbered 3, after V lost 5 bases and J lost 4 bases. This CDR3 region has 16 residues. Looked up from germline, CDR1 is MNHNY and CDR2 is SVGAGI (reference sequence). The CDR3 DNA follows: TGTGCCAGCAGTATCGGACTAGCGGGGGGGTACAATGAGCAGTTCTTC. Encoded protein: CASSIGLAGGYNEQFF.

There are many counts of this clonotype. V usage is TRBV5-1 and J usage is TRBJ1-1; 9 bases line up with TRBD1. The CDR3 consists of 16 residues. Germline V gene lookup returns CDR1 SGHRS and CDR2 YFSETQ. The J segment lost 6 bases and the V segment lost 2 bases, leaving 11 bases of the junction unmatched. Here the CDR3 reads CASSLNLGTGSAEAFF. CDR3 DNA: TGCGCCAGCAGCTTAAACCTCGGGACAGGGAGTGCTGAAGCTTTCTTT.

This chain connects TRBV6-5 to TRBJ1-1; maybe TRBD1 (6 bases). The CDR3 loop spans 14 amino acids. Germline V gene sequence: CDR1 MNHEY, CDR2 SVGAGI. The V end lost 3 bases, the J end lost 1 base, and 9 bases lay between the germline ends. The CDR3 DNA follows: TGTGCCAGCAGTTATCTGGGGGCGAACACTGAAGCTTTCTTT. Protein product: CASSYLGANTEAFF.

This chain links TRBV6-2 or TRBV6-3 with TRBJ1-3; D not resolved. The CDR3 runs to 16 residues. CDR1 and CDR2 from the germline V gene are MNHEY and SVGEGT. Trimming stripped 6 bases from V and 0 bases from J, with 15 bases between. CDR3 nucleotide sequence: TGTGCCAGCAGCCTATTCTACGGATACTCTGGAAACACCATATATTTT. Its protein product is CASSLFYGYSGNTIYF.

This clonotype has ten or more counts. The chain links TRBV29-1 to TRBJ2-3; D gene uncertain. The germline CDR1 and CDR2 sequences are SQVTM and ANQGSEA. Trimming pared 3 bases from V and 9 bases from J, leaving 13 bases between. This CDR3 has 12 amino acids. CDR3 region: CSVDSAEATQYF. The CDR3 DNA reads TGCAGCGTTGATTCGGCAGAGGCAACGCAGTATTTT.

The gene calls are TRBV29-1 and TRBJ2-5, with D uncertain. CDR1 is SQVTM, CDR2 ANQGSEA, per germline. The germline V and J ends were trimmed by 4 bases and 7 bases, with 13 bases remaining between them. This CDR3 contains 12 residues. CDR3 bases: TGCAGCGTTGGAGACTTGCGAGGGACCCAGTACTTC. Encoded protein: CSVGDLRGTQYF. Variable domain in full (rest from reference TRBV29-1 and TRBJ2-5): SAVISQKPSRDICQRGTSLTIQCQVDSQVTMMFWYRQQPGQSLTLIATANQGSEATYESGFVIDKFPISRPNLTFSTLTVSNMSPEDSSIYLCSVGDLRGTQYFGPGTRLLVL.

This clonotype was seen repeatedly, ten times or more. V is TRBV7-8 and J is TRBJ2-3, with D possibly matching TRBD2 (7 bases). The CDR3 runs to 17 residues. Trimming removed 0 bases from V and 2 bases from J, with 15 bases in between. Germline loops: CDR1 SGHVS, CDR2 FQNEAQ. In nucleotides, the CDR3 is TGTGCCAGCAGCTTAGCCAGGGGACTATCTCCCACAGATACGCAGTATTTT. This translates into CASSLARGLSPTDTQYF. Full variable domain (remainder filled in from reference TRBV7-8 and TRBJ2-3): GAGVSQSPRYKVAKRGQDVALRCDPISGHVSLFWYQQALGQGPEFLTYFQNEAQLDKSGLPSDRFFAERPEGSVSTLKIQRTQQEDSAVYLCASSLARGLSPTDTQYFGPGTRLTVL.

The chain recombines TRBV7-3 with TRBJ1-1; 7 bases match TRBD1. J gave up 1 base and V 2 bases, and 7 bases lay outside the gene matches. Germline V CDR1 and CDR2: SGHTA, FQGTGA. The CDR3 consists of 16 residues. CDR3 DNA sequence: TGTGCCAGCAGCTTATTCCCGACAGGGTGGAACACTGAAGCTTTCTTT. Protein product: CASSLFPTGWNTEAFF. The variable domain in full, completed from reference TRBV7-3 and TRBJ1-1, reads GAGVSQTPSNKVTEKGKYVELRCDPISGHTALYWYRQSLGQGPEFLIYFQGTGAADDSGLPNDRFFAVRPEGSVSTLKIQRTERGDSAVYLCASSLFPTGWNTEAFFGQGTRLTVV.

This clonotype has ten or more counts. The V call is TRBV11-2, the J call TRBJ1-6; TRBD1 might be the D (5 bases). The CDR3 runs to 15 residues. In germline, CDR1 is SGHAT, CDR2 FQNNGV. Trimming left V 5 bases short and J 7 bases short, with 15 bases between. The CDR3: CASSIPGTVNSPLHF. The CDR3, as DNA: TGTGCCAGCAGCATTCCCGGGACGGTGAATTCACCCCTCCACTTT.

A few counts support this clonotype. This chain joins TRBV5-6 and TRBJ2-5; D possibly uses TRBD1 or TRBD2 (5 bases each). Germline loops: CDR1 SGHDT, CDR2 YYEEEE. V was pared by 5 bases and J by 2 bases, with 16 bases between. CDR3 length: 15 amino acids. The CDR3 loop reads CASSGRWGRQETQYF. CDR3 DNA sequence: TGTGCCAGCAGTGGGAGATGGGGGAGACAAGAGACCCAGTACTTC.

This clonotype was seen a handful of times. The chain carries TRBV6-2 or TRBV6-3 and TRBJ2-2, with a possible D match to TRBD2 (6 bases). The germline CDR1 and CDR2 sequences are MNHEY and SVGEGT. The CDR3 covers 15 residues. V was cut by 4 bases and J by 4 bases, with 13 bases left in between. The CDR3 DNA reads TGTGCCAGCAGTTTGGGACTCTTATTCACCGGGGAGCTGTTTTTT. Translating gives CASSLGLLFTGELFF.

CDR3 bases: TGCGCCAGCAGCTCGGATACAGGCGTAGGCACTGAAGCTTTCTTT. Encoded protein: CASSSDTGVGTEAFF. The V and J genes are TRBV5-1 and TRBJ1-1, with a weak D call TRBD1 (5 bases). The germline gives CDR1 SGHRS, CDR2 YFSETQ. Trimming cost V 3 bases and J 4 bases, with 16 bases left between them. This CDR3 has 15 residues.

The V call is TRBV7-9, the J call TRBJ2-7; no definite D call. V lost 1 base and J lost 6, with 13 bases in between. Germline loops: CDR1 SEHNR, CDR2 FQNEAQ (reference sequence). The CDR3 has 14 residues. CDR3 residues: CASSLGYGSAEQYV. CDR3 coding DNA: TGTGCCAGCAGCTTAGGCTACGGTTCGGCCGAGCAGTACGTC.

The rearrangement joins TRBV7-3 to TRBJ2-1; tentative D call: TRBD2 (7 bases). This CDR3 contains 14 residues. The germline V and J ends were trimmed by 5 bases and 9 bases, with 17 bases remaining between them. In germline, CDR1 is SGHTA, CDR2 FQGTGA. CDR3 in amino acids: CASSQSGGDIEQFF. CDR3 nucleotide sequence: TGTGCCAGCAGCCAAAGTGGGGGGGACATTGAGCAGTTCTTC.

V usage is TRBV23-1 and J usage is TRBJ1-5, with 7 bases that match TRBD1. TRBV23-1 is known as an ORF, though its function is uncertain. The CDR3 length is 17 residues. Losses at the gene ends were 4 bases for V and 3 bases for J; bases not matched to a gene: 12. The CDR3 DNA reads as TGCGCCAGCAGTCTTGCCCGGGACAGACAAACCAATCAGCCCCAGCATTTT. This encodes CASSLARDRQTNQPQHF.

The chain combines TRBV5-6 with TRBJ2-5, with 7 nucleotides matching TRBD1. Germline CDR1 and CDR2: SGHDT and YYEEEE. Trimming removed 4 bases from V and 5 bases from J; junction bases left unmatched: 5. The CDR3 loop spans 13 amino acids. In DNA, the CDR3 is TGTGCCAGCAGCATAGGGGGCGGTGAGACCCAGTACTTC. The encoded protein is CASSIGGGETQYF.